These 13 T cell receptor beta chains share one sample of origin, sequenced in a study of shared clonotypes between healthy human individuals. Method: immunoSEQ multiplex PCR; TCRdb's copy keeps in-frame clones and lacks some. The sample carries about 2.4 million clones, under 95% recorded once. Sequenced input: naive CD4+ T cells from PBMCs. Subset in this sample: CD45RA+ positively selected. The receptor set was obtained from a man aged 18 to 29 in good health. Some clones in this sample may be carry-over from other donors' samples.

The V and J genes are TRBV2 and TRBJ2-7; 7 bases match TRBD2. CDR3 length: 13 residues. V lost 8 bases and J lost 4; bases outside the gene matches: 8. The germline CDR1 and CDR2 sequences are SNHLY and FYNNEI. CDR3 nucleotides: TGTGCCAGCGCTTCGGGGGAGGGTTACGAGCAGTACTTC. It codes for CASASGEGYEQYF.

J is TRBJ2-5 and V is TRBV7-9; 8 bases are shared with TRBD2. Germline V gene lookup returns CDR1 SEHNR and CDR2 FQNEAQ (reference sequence). V lost 3 bases to trimming and J lost 4 bases; unmatched junction nucleotides: 10. CDR3 length: 16 residues. This chain's CDR3 is CASSFGREGGRETQYF. The CDR3 DNA is TGTGCCAGCAGCTTCGGACGGGAGGGGGGCAGAGAGACCCAGTACTTC.

The chain employs TRBV4-3 and TRBJ2-4; tentative D call: TRBD1 (6 bases). This CDR3 is 17 amino acids long. Germline values: CDR1 LGHNA, CDR2 YSLEER. V dropped 0 bases and J dropped 1 base, with 13 bases sitting between them. CDR3 nucleotides: TGCGCCAGCAGCCAAGATGTAGCGAGGGGGGCCAAAAACATTCAGTACTTC. Protein: CASSQDVARGAKNIQYF.

The chain is built from TRBV7-2 and TRBJ1-6, with 9 bases that match TRBD1. The CDR3 sequence is 17 residues long. Germline CDR1 is SGHTA and CDR2 is FQGNSA. V dropped 4 bases and J dropped 9; count of bases not matched to a gene: 13. The CDR3 DNA reads as TGTGCCAGCAGCTCAGTCCGACCGGGACAGGGATCTTCACCCCTCCACTTT. It yields the protein CASSSVRPGQGSSPLHF.

This chain links TRBV5-8 with TRBJ2-3; tentatively, D is TRBD2 (6 bases). The germline V gene encodes CDR1 SGHTS and CDR2 YDEGEE. The CDR3 is 16 residues long. Trimming left V 0 bases short and J 1 base short, with 12 bases between. The CDR3 DNA sequence: TGTGCCAGCAGCTTGGCTATGACTAGGCGCACAGATACGCAGTATTTT. Translating it yields CASSLAMTRRTDTQYF.

The rearrangement joins TRBV7-2 to TRBJ2-4, with no clear D. CDR1 and CDR2 from the germline V gene are SGHTA and FQGNSA. The CDR3 runs to 16 residues. Trimming took off 5 bases at V and 0 bases at J, with 14 bases between the two ends. DNA for the CDR3: TGTGCCAGCAGCATTGACCGAGCCTTAGCCAAAAACATTCAGTACTTC. Translation: CASSIDRALAKNIQYF.

This chain uses TRBV7-2 with TRBJ2-3, with D tentatively TRBD1 (5 bases). The V and J ends lost 0 bases and 3 bases respectively, with 10 bases between them. CDR3 length: 15 amino acids. Germline-derived CDR1 and CDR2 are SGHTA and FQGNSA. CDR3 bases: TGTGCCAGCAGCTTAGCGCAGGGCCCAACAGATACGCAGTATTTT. Encoded protein: CASSLAQGPTDTQYF.

The chain employs TRBV7-8 and TRBJ2-2; 7 bases fit TRBD2. This CDR3 comprises 15 residues. Germline lookup yields CDR1 SGHVS and CDR2 FQNEAQ. V lost 5 bases, J lost 5 bases, and 8 bases stayed unmatched. The CDR3 nucleotides read TGTGCCAGCAGCCCCACGGGACTATGGACCGGGGAGCTGTTTTTT. Translation: CASSPTGLWTGELFF. The full variable domain, in which reference TRBV7-8 and TRBJ2-2 provide the parts outside the CDR3, is GAGVSQSPRYKVAKRGQDVALRCDPISGHVSLFWYQQALGQGPEFLTYFQNEAQLDKSGLPSDRFFAERPEGSVSTLKIQRTQQEDSAVYLCASSPTGLWTGELFFGEGSRLTVL.

The chain uses TRBV28 and TRBJ2-3; no definite D call. CDR1 and CDR2 from the germline V gene are MDHEN and SYDVKM. V lost 2 bases, J lost 4 bases, and 7 bases lay in between. This CDR3 comprises 13 residues. The DNA of the CDR3 is TGTGCCAGCAGTTTAAGGCTCCCAGATACGCAGTATTTT. Translating it yields CASSLRLPDTQYF.

In this sample, this clone turned up once. The chain uses TRBV2 and TRBJ2-3; D is perhaps TRBD1 (5 bases). Between the trimmed V and J ends, which lost 7 bases and 1 base, there was a span of 9 bases. The germline V gene encodes CDR1 SNHLY and CDR2 FYNNEI. The CDR3 loop spans 13 amino acids. The CDR3 DNA sequence: TGTGCCAGCACAGGGCTCCGCACAGATACGCAGTATTTT. Amino acid sequence: CASTGLRTDTQYF.

The chain couples TRBV9 to TRBJ1-4; D uncertain. V lost 0 bases and J lost 2, with 8 bases in between. The length of the CDR3 is 15 residues. Looked up from germline, CDR1 is SGDLS and CDR2 is YYNGEE. CDR3 sequence (DNA): TGTGCCAGCAGCGTAGTAGGAGTGACTAATGAAAAACTGTTTTTT. It is translated as CASSVVGVTNEKLFF.

V usage is TRBV7-8 and J usage is TRBJ2-7; 8 positions agree with TRBD1. The CDR3 contains 15 residues. Looked up from germline, CDR1 is SGHVS and CDR2 is FQNEAQ. Trimming removed 2 bases from V and 0 bases from J; junction bases left unmatched: 3. The CDR3 DNA reads TGTGCCAGCAGCTTAAGGGACAGGAGCTCCTACGAGCAGTACTTC. This sequence encodes CASSLRDRSSYEQYF.

The chain joins TRBV2 to TRBJ2-6; D may be TRBD1 or TRBD2 (5 bases each). CDR3 length: 17 residues. Germline assignment: CDR1 SNHLY and CDR2 FYNNEI. V gave up 6 bases and J gave up 4 bases, with 19 bases separating them. CDR3 nucleotides: TGTGCCAGCAGCCTTCCGACCGGGGCGCCCGGGGCCAACGTCCTGACTTTC. Its protein is CASSLPTGAPGANVLTF.